The 18 T cell receptor beta chains below were found in one sample sequenced in a study of blood T cell repertoires in COVID-19. The protocol was immunoSEQ multiplex PCR, while the TCRdb copy is restricted to in-frame clones and leaves out a portion. The sample has fewer than 300,000 clones, 84% seen once. The sequenced material came from peripheral blood. The receptors were gathered from a human donor in a cohort sampled during active COVID-19.

V gene TRBV6-5 combines with J gene TRBJ1-2; 8 positions agree with TRBD1. The germline gives CDR1 MNHEY, CDR2 SVGAGI. Germline trimming cut 5 bases from V and 8 bases from J; bases unmatched to any gene: 13. This CDR3 comprises 15 residues. In DNA form, the CDR3 reads TGTGCCAGCAGTCGAGCCGGTACAGGGGGGAGAGGCTACACCTTC. Its translation is CASSRAGTGGRGYTF.

This clone has a single count. The chain employs TRBV6-2 or TRBV6-3 and TRBJ2-5; D unclear. Germline CDR1 and CDR2: MNHEY and SVGEGT. The CDR3 spans 14 residues. Trimming removed 2 bases from V and 3 bases from J, with 10 bases in between. CDR3: CASSYESLKETQYF. DNA of the CDR3: TGTGCCAGCAGTTACGAGTCACTAAAAGAGACCCAGTACTTC.

The CDR3 DNA reads TGTGCCAGCGCGACATCTTCCTACAATGAGCAGTTCTTC. Amino acid sequence: CASATSSYNEQFF. The chain couples TRBV21-1 to TRBJ2-1; TRBD1, the D gene given by the table, was not confirmed from the DNA. TRBV21-1 is termed a pseudogene. The CDR3 extends over 13 amino acids.

This clone was counted once. The rearrangement uses TRBV11-2 and TRBJ2-3, with D perhaps TRBD1 (5 bases). The CDR3 consists of 16 residues. CDR1 is SGHAT, CDR2 FQNNGV, per germline. V shed 3 bases and J shed 3 bases, with 16 bases lying between them. CDR3 bases: TGTGCCAGCAGCTTTCATGGGCAGGGCACTACAGATACGCAGTATTTT. It encodes CASSFHGQGTTDTQYF.

The rearrangement uses TRBV5-1 and TRBJ2-7; 7 bases fit TRBD1. CDR1 and CDR2 from the germline V gene are SGHRS and YFSETQ. Trimming cost V 6 bases and J 5 bases; bases outside gene matches: 17. The CDR3 totals 16 residues. CDR3 DNA sequence: TGCGCCAGCAACCCACTACAGACAGGGAAGGTCGACGAGCAGTACTTC. Amino acids: CASNPLQTGKVDEQYF.

The rearrangement links TRBV6-1 to TRBJ2-7; 7 bases agree with TRBD1. Germline CDR1 and CDR2: MNHNS and SASEGT. V lost 2 bases to trimming and J lost 4 bases; unmatched junction nucleotides: 8. The CDR3 loop spans 15 amino acids. The CDR3 DNA reads TGTGCCAGCAGTGAAAGGGTAGGGGGCCGGTACGAGCAGTACTTC. It translates to CASSERVGGRYEQYF.

J is TRBJ2-3 and V is TRBV7-3; TRBD2 matches 8 bases. Germline CDR1 is SGHTA and CDR2 is FQGTGA. Trimming removed 5 bases from V and 6 bases from J; junction bases left unmatched: 10. This CDR3 has 15 amino acids. DNA for the CDR3: TGTGCCAGCAGCGCCACGGGACTAGTGGCCGATACGCAGTATTTT. This encodes CASSATGLVADTQYF.

In this sample, this clone turned up a few times. This chain connects TRBV4-2 to TRBJ2-5; 7 positions agree with TRBD1. J lost 8 bases, V lost 0 bases, and 9 bases had no gene match. Germline V CDR1 and CDR2: LGHNA, YNFKEQ. The CDR3 loop spans 15 amino acids. The CDR3, as DNA: TGTGCCAGCAGCCAAGATAACAGGGGATCGGACACCCAGTACTTC. It translates to CASSQDNRGSDTQYF.

As to this clone: An end of the junction differs from the germline gene, which may be a read error. The chain has TRBV7-2 and TRBJ1-5; D is ambiguous. The germline V gene encodes CDR1 SGHTA and CDR2 FQGNSA. The CDR3 runs 13 residues. The CDR3 sequence is CASRLGRNQPQHF. The CDR3 nucleotides read TGTGCCAGCAGATTAGGGCGGAATCAGCCCCAGCATTTT.

This clone showed up just once. DNA of the CDR3: TGTGCCATCAGTGAAGGGGGCGGCGGCTACACCTTC. This translates into CAISEGGGGYTF. The chain is built from TRBV10-3 and TRBJ1-2; TRBD1 matches at 7 bases. The trim removed 3 bases at V and 8 bases at J, leaving 3 bases unmatched. Germline CDR1 is ENHRY and CDR2 is SYGVKD. The CDR3 extends over 12 amino acids.

This clone has a handful of counts. The V gene is TRBV5-1, the J gene TRBJ2-1, with 9 bases aligning to TRBD2. With 3 bases clipped from V and 4 bases from J, the junction kept 8 bases outside the gene matches. Germline CDR1 is SGHRS and CDR2 is YFSETQ. CDR3 size: 16 residues. CDR3 DNA sequence: TGCGCCAGCAGCTCCGTAGCGGGAGTTAGGTACAATGAGCAGTTCTTC. Translation gives CASSSVAGVRYNEQFF.

Written as DNA, the CDR3 is TGCGCCAGCACGACACCAAGGGGATTCTTT. Translating it yields CASTTPRGFF. The chain uses TRBV23-1 and TRBJ1-1, with D perhaps matching TRBD1 (5 bases). TRBV23-1 is flagged as an ORF with uncertain function. CDR3 length: 10 amino acids. Trimming took 7 bases from V and 14 from J, leaving 14 bases between them.

CDR3 coding DNA: TGTGCCAGCAGCCCCGGACAGCTTAGCTCCTATAATTCACCCCTCCACTTT. This gives the protein CASSPGQLSSYNSPLHF. The gene calls are TRBV7-2 and TRBJ1-6; perhaps TRBD1 as D (6 bases). Germline-derived CDR1 and CDR2 are SGHTA and FQGNSA. Trimming removed 5 bases at V and 0 bases at J, with 14 bases between. CDR3 length: 17 residues.

This clone was detected only once. V gene TRBV4-1 combines with J gene TRBJ2-3; 13 positions match TRBD2. J was trimmed by 0 bases and V by 3 bases; bases with no gene match: 6. The CDR3 runs to 18 residues. Germline assignment: CDR1 MGHRA and CDR2 YSYEKL. The CDR3 DNA reads TGCGCCAGCAGCCAGGGTGGACTAGCGGGGGATAGCACAGATACGCAGTATTTT. Translation gives CASSQGGLAGDSTDTQYF.

V is TRBV2 and J is TRBJ2-7, with 10 bases aligning to TRBD1. J was trimmed by 4 bases and V by 6 bases; bases with no gene match: 6. There are 14 residues in the CDR3. Germline V gene data show CDR1 as SNHLY and CDR2 as FYNNEI. The CDR3 DNA is TGTGCCAGCAGCGTCGGGACAGGGGTGTACGAGCAGTACTTC. As protein: CASSVGTGVYEQYF.

The gene calls are TRBV5-1 and TRBJ2-1, with 7 nucleotides matching TRBD2. This CDR3 contains 14 residues. With V trimmed by 4 bases and J by 9 bases, 10 bases remained unmatched. Germline V gives CDR1 SGHRS, CDR2 YFSETQ. The CDR3 sequence: CASSSAGLPPEQFF. CDR3 DNA: TGCGCCAGCAGCAGTGCGGGACTACCCCCTGAGCAGTTCTTC.

CDR3 amino acids: CASSRGLADSTDTQYF. CDR3 DNA: TGTGCCAGCAGCCGGGGACTAGCGGACAGCACAGATACGCAGTATTTT. The chain carries TRBV5-6 and TRBJ2-3, with 11 bases fitting TRBD2. CDR3 length: 16 residues. With V trimmed by 4 bases and J by 0 bases, 4 bases remained unmatched. CDR1 SGHDT and CDR2 YYEEEE come from the germline V gene.

The chain has TRBV13 and TRBJ2-3, with 9 bases matching TRBD1. V was clipped by 5 bases and J by 0 bases; unmatched bases: 6. CDR1 is PRHDT, CDR2 FYEKMQ, per germline (reference sequence). The CDR3 contains 16 residues. CDR3 nucleotides: TGTGCCAGCAGCCCCCAGACAGGGGGAAGCACAGATACGCAGTATTTT. Protein sequence: CASSPQTGGSTDTQYF.